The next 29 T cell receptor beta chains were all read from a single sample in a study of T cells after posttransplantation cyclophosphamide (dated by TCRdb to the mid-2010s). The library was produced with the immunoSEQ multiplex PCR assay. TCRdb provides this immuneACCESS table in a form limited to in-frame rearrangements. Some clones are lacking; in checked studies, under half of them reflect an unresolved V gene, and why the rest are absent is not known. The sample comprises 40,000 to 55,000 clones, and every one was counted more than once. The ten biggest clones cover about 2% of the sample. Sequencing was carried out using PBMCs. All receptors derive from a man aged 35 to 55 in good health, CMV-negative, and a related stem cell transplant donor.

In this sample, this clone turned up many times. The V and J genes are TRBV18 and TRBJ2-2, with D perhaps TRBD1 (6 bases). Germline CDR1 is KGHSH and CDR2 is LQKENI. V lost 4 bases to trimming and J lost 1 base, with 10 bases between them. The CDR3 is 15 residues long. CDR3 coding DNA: TGTGCCAGCTCACGACAGGTCGGGAACACCGGGGAGCTGTTTTTT. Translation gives CASSRQVGNTGELFF.

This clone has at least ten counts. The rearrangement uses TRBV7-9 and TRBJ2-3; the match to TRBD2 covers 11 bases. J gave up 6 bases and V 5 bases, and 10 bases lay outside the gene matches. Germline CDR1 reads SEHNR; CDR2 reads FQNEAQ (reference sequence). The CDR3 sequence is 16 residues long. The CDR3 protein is CASSDIYWTSGDTQYF. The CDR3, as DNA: TGTGCCAGCAGCGATATCTATTGGACTAGCGGGGATACGCAGTATTTT.

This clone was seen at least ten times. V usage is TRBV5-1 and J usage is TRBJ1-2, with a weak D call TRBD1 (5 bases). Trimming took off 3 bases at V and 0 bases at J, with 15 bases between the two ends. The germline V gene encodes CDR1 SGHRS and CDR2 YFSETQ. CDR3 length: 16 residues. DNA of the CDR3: TGCGCCAGCAGCTGGGGGGGAGGCCAAGCTAACTATGGCTACACCTTC. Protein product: CASSWGGGQANYGYTF.

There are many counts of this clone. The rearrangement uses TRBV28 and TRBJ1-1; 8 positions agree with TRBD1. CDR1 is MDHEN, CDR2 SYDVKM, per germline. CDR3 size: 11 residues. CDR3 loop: CVTGGNTEAFF. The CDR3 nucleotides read TGTGTAACAGGGGGGAATACTGAAGCTTTCTTT.

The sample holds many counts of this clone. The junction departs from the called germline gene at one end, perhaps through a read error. The CDR3 DNA sequence: TGTGCCAGCAGTGAGGAGGGGCGCAAACAGCCCCAGCATTTT. Translation: CASSEEGRKQPQHF. The chain joins TRBV2 to TRBJ1-5; D is perhaps TRBD1 (5 bases). Germline V lookup: CDR1 SNHLY, CDR2 FYNNEI. The CDR3 totals 14 residues.

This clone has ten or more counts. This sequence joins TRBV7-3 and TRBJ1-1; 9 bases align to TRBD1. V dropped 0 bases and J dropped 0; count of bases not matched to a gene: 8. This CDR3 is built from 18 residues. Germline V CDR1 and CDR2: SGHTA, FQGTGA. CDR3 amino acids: CASSLTGTGLGMNTEAFF. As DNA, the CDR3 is TGTGCCAGCAGCTTAACCGGGACAGGGCTAGGAATGAACACTGAAGCTTTCTTT.

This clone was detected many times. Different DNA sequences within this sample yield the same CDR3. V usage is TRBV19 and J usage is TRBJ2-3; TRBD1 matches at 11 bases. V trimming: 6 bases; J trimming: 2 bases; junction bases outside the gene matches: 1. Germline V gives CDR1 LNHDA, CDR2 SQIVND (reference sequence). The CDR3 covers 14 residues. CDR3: CASRDRGPTDTQYF. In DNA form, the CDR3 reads TGTGCCAGTAGGGACAGGGGGCCCACAGATACGCAGTATTTT.

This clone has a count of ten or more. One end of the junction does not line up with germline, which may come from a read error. DNA for the CDR3: TGCGCCAGCAGTCAAGAACATGGACAGCCTAGAGCGATTTTT. Translation gives CASSQEHGQPRAIF. V gene TRBV4-1 combines with J gene TRBJ2-3, with D perhaps TRBD1 (6 bases). The CDR3 is 14 amino acids. Germline CDR1 reads MGHRA; CDR2 reads YSYEKL.

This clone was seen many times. The CDR3 DNA follows: TGCAGTGCTAGCAAGCCCTACGAGCAGTACTTC. It is translated as CSASKPYEQYF. The chain recombines TRBV20-1 with TRBJ2-7; D gene uncertain. V lost 3 bases and J 2 bases, leaving 5 bases between the germline ends. Germline assignment: CDR1 DFQATT and CDR2 SNEGSKA (reference sequence). The CDR3 contains 11 residues.

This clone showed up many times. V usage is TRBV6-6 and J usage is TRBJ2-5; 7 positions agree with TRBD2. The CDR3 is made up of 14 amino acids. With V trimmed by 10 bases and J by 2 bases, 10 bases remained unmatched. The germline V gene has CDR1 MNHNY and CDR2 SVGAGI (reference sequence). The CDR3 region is CATQTGGRQETQYF. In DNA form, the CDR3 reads TGTGCCACCCAAACGGGGGGACGACAAGAGACCCAGTACTTC.

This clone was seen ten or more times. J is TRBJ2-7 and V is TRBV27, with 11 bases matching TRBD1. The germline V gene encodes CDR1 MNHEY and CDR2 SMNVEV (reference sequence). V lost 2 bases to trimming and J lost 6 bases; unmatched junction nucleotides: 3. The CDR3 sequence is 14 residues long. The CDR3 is CASSLRTGGVEQYF. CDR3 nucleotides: TGTGCCAGCAGTTTAAGGACAGGGGGCGTCGAGCAGTACTTC.

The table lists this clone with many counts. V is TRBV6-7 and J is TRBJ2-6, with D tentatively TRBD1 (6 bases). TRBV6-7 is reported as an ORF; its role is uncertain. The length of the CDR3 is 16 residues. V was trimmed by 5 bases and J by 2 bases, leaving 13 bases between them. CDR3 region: CASSPVGQPGANVLTF. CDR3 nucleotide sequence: TGTGCCAGCAGTCCCGTCGGACAGCCTGGGGCCAACGTCCTGACTTTC.

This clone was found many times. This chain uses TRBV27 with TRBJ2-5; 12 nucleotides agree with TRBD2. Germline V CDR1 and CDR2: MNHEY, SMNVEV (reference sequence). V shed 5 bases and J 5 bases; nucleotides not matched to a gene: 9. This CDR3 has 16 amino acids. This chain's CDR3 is CASSGRLAGGPETQYF. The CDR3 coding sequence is TGTGCCAGCAGTGGCCGCCTAGCGGGAGGGCCGGAGACCCAGTACTTC.

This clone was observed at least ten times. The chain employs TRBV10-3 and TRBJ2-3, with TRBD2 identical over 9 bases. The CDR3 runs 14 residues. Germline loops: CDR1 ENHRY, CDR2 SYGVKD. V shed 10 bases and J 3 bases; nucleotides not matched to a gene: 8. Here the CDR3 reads CATTRGRGTDTQYF. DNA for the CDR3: TGTGCCACCACCCGCGGGAGGGGTACAGATACGCAGTATTTT.

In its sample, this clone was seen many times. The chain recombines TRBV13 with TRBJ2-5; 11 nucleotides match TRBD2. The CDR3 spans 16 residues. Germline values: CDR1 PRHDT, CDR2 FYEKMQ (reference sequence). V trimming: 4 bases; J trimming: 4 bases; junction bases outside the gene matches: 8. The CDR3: CASSSKLAGAVETQYF. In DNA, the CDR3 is TGTGCCAGCAGCTCTAAACTAGCGGGAGCGGTAGAGACCCAGTACTTC.

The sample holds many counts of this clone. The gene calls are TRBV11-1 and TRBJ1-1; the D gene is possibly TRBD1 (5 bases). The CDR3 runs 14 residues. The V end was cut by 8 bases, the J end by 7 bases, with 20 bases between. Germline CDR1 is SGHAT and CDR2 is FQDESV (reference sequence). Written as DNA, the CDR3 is TGTGCCAGCGGCTGGACGGCGGGGGGGGATGAAGCTTTCTTT. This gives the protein CASGWTAGGDEAFF. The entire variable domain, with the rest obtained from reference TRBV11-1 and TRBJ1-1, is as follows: EAEVAQSPRYKITEKSQAVAFWCDPISGHATLYWYRQILGQGPELLVQFQDESVVDDSQLPKDRFSAERLKGVDSTLKIQPAELGDSAMYLCASGWTAGGDEAFFGQGTRLTVV.

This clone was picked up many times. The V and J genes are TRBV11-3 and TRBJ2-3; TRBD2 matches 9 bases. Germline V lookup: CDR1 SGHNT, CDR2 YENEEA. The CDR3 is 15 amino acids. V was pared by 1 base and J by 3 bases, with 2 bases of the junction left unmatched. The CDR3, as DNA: TGTGCCAGCAGCTTAGCGGGACTAGCAACAGATACGCAGTATTTT. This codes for CASSLAGLATDTQYF. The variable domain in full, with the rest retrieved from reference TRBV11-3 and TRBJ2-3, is EAGVVQSPRYKIIEKKQPVAFWCNPISGHNTLYWYLQNLGQGPELLIRYENEEAVDDSQLPKDRFSAERLKGVDSTLKIQPAELGDSAVYLCASSLAGLATDTQYFGPGTRLTVL.

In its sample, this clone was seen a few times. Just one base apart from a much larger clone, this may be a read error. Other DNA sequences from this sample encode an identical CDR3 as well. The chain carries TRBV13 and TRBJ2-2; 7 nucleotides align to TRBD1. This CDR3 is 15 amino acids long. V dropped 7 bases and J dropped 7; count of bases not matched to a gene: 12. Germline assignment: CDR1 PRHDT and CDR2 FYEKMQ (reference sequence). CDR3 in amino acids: CASTSRDRPNGELFF. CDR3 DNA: TGTGCCAGCACGTCCAGGGACAGACCTAACGGGGAGCTGTTTTTT.

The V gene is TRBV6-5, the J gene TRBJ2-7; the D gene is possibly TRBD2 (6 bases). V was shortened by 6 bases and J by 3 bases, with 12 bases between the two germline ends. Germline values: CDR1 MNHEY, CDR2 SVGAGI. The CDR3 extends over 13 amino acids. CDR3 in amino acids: CASRVSEGYEQYF. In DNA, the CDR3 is TGTGCCAGCAGGGTATCGGAGGGCTACGAGCAGTACTTC.

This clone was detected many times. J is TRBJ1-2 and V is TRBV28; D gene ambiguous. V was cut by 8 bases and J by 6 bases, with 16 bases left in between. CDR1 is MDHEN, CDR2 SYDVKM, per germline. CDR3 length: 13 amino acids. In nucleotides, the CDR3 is TGTGCCAGCGAAGGAGGGTCGAGAAATGGCTACACCTTC. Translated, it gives CASEGGSRNGYTF.

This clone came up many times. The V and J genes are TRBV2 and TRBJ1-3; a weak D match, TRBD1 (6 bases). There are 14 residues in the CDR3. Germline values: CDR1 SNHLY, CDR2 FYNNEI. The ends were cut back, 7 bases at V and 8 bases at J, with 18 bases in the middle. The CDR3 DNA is TGTGCCAGCACCCCTCCGCAGGGGAGGGACACCATATATTTT. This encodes CASTPPQGRDTIYF.

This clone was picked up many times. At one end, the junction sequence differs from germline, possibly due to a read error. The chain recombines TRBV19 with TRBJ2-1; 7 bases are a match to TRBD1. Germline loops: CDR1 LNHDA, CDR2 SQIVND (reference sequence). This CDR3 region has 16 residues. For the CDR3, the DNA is TGTGCCAGTAGTATATTAGACAGGGTATCCCACAATGGGCAGTTCTTC. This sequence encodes CASSILDRVSHNGQFF.

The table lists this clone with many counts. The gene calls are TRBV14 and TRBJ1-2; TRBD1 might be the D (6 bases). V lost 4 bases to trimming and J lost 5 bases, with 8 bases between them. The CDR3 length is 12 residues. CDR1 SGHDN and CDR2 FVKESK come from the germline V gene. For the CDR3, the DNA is TGTGCCAGCAGCCCTGGACAGTATGGCTACACCTTC. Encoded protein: CASSPGQYGYTF.

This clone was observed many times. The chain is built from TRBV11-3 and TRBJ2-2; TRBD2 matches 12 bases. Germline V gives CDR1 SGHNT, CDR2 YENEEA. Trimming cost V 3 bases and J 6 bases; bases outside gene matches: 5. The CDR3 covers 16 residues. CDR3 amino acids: CASSLASGRAAGELFF. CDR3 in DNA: TGTGCCAGCAGCTTGGCTAGCGGGAGGGCCGCCGGGGAGCTGTTTTTT. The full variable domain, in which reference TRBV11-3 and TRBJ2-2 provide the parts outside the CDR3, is EAGVVQSPRYKIIEKKQPVAFWCNPISGHNTLYWYLQNLGQGPELLIRYENEEAVDDSQLPKDRFSAERLKGVDSTLKIQPAELGDSAVYLCASSLASGRAAGELFFGEGSRLTVL.

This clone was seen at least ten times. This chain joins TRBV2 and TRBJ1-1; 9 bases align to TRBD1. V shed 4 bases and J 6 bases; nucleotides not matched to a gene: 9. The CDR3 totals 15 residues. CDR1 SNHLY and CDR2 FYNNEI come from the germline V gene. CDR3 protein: CASSAPGQGAAEAFF. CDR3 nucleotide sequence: TGTGCCAGCAGTGCCCCGGGACAGGGAGCGGCTGAAGCTTTCTTT.

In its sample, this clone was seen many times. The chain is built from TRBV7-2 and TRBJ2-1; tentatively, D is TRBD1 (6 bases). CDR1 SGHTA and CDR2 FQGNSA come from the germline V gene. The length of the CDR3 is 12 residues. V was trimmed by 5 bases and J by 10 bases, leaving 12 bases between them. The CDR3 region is CASSLLGTEQFF. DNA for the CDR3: TGTGCCAGCAGCCTACTAGGGACAGAGCAGTTCTTC.

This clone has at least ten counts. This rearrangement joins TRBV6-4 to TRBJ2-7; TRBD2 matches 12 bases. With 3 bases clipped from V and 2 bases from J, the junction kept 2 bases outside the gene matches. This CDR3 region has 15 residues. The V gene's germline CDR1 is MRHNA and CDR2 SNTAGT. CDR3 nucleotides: TGTGCCAGCAGTGAGCGGACTAGCGGGACCTACGAGCAGTACTTC. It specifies CASSERTSGTYEQYF.

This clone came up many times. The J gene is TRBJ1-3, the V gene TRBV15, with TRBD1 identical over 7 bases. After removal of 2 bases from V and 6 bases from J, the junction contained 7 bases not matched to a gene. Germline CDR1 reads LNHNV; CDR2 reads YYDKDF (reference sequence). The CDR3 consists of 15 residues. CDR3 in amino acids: CATSRHGTDQNTIYF. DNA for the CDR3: TGTGCCACCAGCAGACACGGGACAGACCAAAACACCATATATTTT.

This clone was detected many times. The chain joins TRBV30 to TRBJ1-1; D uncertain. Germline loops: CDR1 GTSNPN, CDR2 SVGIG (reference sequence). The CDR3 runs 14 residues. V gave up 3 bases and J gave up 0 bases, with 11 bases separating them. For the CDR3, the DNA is TGTGCCTGGAGAACCGGAGGACTGAACACTGAAGCTTTCTTT. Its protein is CAWRTGGLNTEAFF. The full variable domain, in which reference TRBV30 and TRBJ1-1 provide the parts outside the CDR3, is SQTIHQWPATLVQPVGSPLSLECTVEGTSNPNLYWYRQAAGRGLQLLFYSVGIGQISSEVPQNLSASRPQDRQFILSSKKLLLSDSGFYLCAWRTGGLNTEAFFGQGTRLTVV.